This T cell receptor beta chain was identified during a study of CXCR3-negative and CXCR3-positive naive CD8 T cells. The CDR3 covers 16 residues. The germline gives CDR1 SEHNR, CDR2 FQNEAQ (reference sequence). A word on this clonotype: What it binds is unknown.

Sorting was done in triplicate for each CD8+ T cell subset (about 320,000 cells each). General study points: TRB CDR3s of CXCR3-positive naive cells were more hydrophobic than those of CXCR3-negative naive cells.

With UMI labels, 5' RACE was used to prepare the TRB cDNA libraries. TCRdb reworked the 5' RACE reads into one entry per CDR3 protein, no DNA. The table gives roughly 65,000 distinct CDR3 sequences; the top ten clones make up 0.55% to 0.85% of it. The clonotype originates from a human donor in good health. Some clones in this sample may be carry-over from other donors' samples. Sample: naive CXCR3+ CD8+ T cells from blood. The subset here: CD45RO-CCR7+CD27+CD95- naive CD8+ T cells expressing CXCR3 (TNR3+). This chain uses TRBV7-9 with TRBJ2-7. CDR3 sequence: CASSLVTGNPSYEQYF. Full variable domain (rest looked up from reference TRBV7-9 and TRBJ2-7): DTGVSQNPRHKITKRGQNVTFRCDPISEHNRLYWYRQTLGQGPEFLTYFQNEAQLEKSRLLSDRFSAERPKGSFSTLEIQRTEQGDSAMYLCASSLVTGNPSYEQYFGPGTRLTVT.